This T cell receptor beta chain was documented in a study of OX40 agonist ivuxolimab in advanced cancers. General study results and limits: CD8+ T cells averaged more expanded clones than CD4+.

V lost 7 bases to trimming and J lost 8 bases, with 20 bases between them. Germline values: CDR1 SGHTA, CDR2 FQGNSA. There are 14 residues in the CDR3. A word on this clone: The antigen is undetermined.

TCRdb keeps only in-frame clones here, not all; method: immunoSEQ multiplex PCR. Of under 85,000 clones in the sample, 85% to 90% were seen once. The V and J genes are TRBV7-2 and TRBJ1-1, with no clear D. This TCR was sampled from an adult with an advanced solid tumor such as melanoma, head and neck, liver or kidney cancer. The sequencing here drew on CD4+ or CD8+ T cells sorted from blood, taken in a trial of the OX40 agonist ivuxolimab. CDR3 in DNA: TGTGCCAGCACCCTCATGGTAAACACTGAGGAAGCTTTCTTT. It is translated as CASTLMVNTEEAFF.